The 24 T cell receptor beta chains presented below share a single source sample, sequenced in a study of cytomegalovirus exposure and HLA in healthy donors. Primers for the PCR totalled 60 Vbeta and 13 Jbeta. The table came from immunoSEQ multiplex PCR; TCRdb's copy has only in-frame clones and leaves some out. The sample contains about 240,000 clones, 82% of which appear only once. Input material: PBMCs. Receptors were obtained from a middle-aged woman in good health and CMV-seropositive.

This rearrangement joins TRBV28 to TRBJ1-6, with 8 bases identical to TRBD1. The length of the CDR3 is 14 residues. From germline, CDR1 is MDHEN and CDR2 SYDVKM. V lost 2 bases and J lost 8; bases outside the gene matches: 2. The CDR3 spells CASSLGQGDSPLHF. CDR3 in DNA: TGTGCCAGCAGTTTAGGACAGGGTGATTCACCCCTCCACTTT.

The chain couples TRBV4-2 to TRBJ2-1, with 9 nucleotides matching TRBD2. Per germline, CDR1 LGHNA and CDR2 YNFKEQ. CDR3 size: 13 residues. With V trimmed by 4 bases and J by 14 bases, 9 bases remained unmatched. CDR3 coding DNA: TGTGCCAGCAGCCCGGGACTAGCAGAAGGGAAGTTCTTC. Translation: CASSPGLAEGKFF.

The rearrangement links TRBV4-3 to TRBJ2-1; tentatively, D is TRBD2 (5 bases). Germline-derived CDR1 and CDR2 are LGHNA and YSLEER. V lost 0 bases, J lost 3 bases, and 18 bases lay in between. CDR3 length: 18 amino acids. DNA of the CDR3: TGCGCCAGCAGCCAAGATATGAGAATGCGTAGCGTCTACAATGAGCAGTTCTTC. It is translated as CASSQDMRMRSVYNEQFF.

The chain joins TRBV5-4 to TRBJ1-2; D uncertain. This CDR3 has 13 residues. Trimming stripped 1 base from V and 0 bases from J, with 4 bases between. The germline V gene encodes CDR1 SGHNT and CDR2 YYREEE (reference sequence). CDR3 DNA sequence: TGTGCCAGCAGCTTGAGAGCTAACTATGGCTACACCTTC. This sequence encodes CASSLRANYGYTF. Combining the CDR3 with reference TRBV5-4 and TRBJ1-2 gives the whole variable domain ETGVTQSPTHLIKTRGQQVTLRCSSQSGHNTVSWYQQALGQGPQFIFQYYREEENGRGNFPPRFSGLQFPNYSSELNVNALELDDSALYLCASSLRANYGYTFGSGTRLTVV.

The rearrangement uses TRBV9 and TRBJ2-7; perhaps TRBD1 as D (5 bases). Germline values: CDR1 SGDLS, CDR2 YYNGEE. V was shortened by 0 bases and J by 2 bases, with 9 bases between the two germline ends. The CDR3 extends over 14 amino acids. CDR3 DNA: TGTGCCAGCAGCGTAGAAGCAGGGACCTACGAGCAGTACTTC. Translation: CASSVEAGTYEQYF. Full variable domain (missing parts from reference TRBV9 and TRBJ2-7): DSGVTQTPKHLITATGQRVTLRCSPRSGDLSVYWYQQSLDQGLQFLIQYYNGEERAKGNILERFSAQQFPDLHSELNLSSLELGDSALYFCASSVEAGTYEQYFGPGTRLTVT.

This clone was seen a few times. This sequence joins TRBV18 and TRBJ2-1; D remains ambiguous. The CDR3 covers 14 residues. CDR1 KGHSH and CDR2 LQKENI come from the germline V gene. The V end was cut by 3 bases, the J end by 2 bases, with 8 bases between. This CDR3 is CASSPPVAYNEQFF. The CDR3 bases are TGTGCCAGCTCACCCCCGGTAGCCTACAATGAGCAGTTCTTC. The whole variable domain, filled in from reference TRBV18 and TRBJ2-1, reads NAGVMQNPRHLVRRRGQEARLRCSPMKGHSHVYWYRQLPEEGLKFMVYLQKENIIDESGMPKERFSAEFPKEGPSILRIQQVVRGDSAAYFCASSPPVAYNEQFFGPGTRLTVL.

The V gene is TRBV5-4, the J gene TRBJ2-7; 9 nucleotides agree with TRBD2. Trimming took 0 bases from V and 6 from J; bases not matched to a gene: 4. This CDR3 spans 14 amino acids. Germline assignment: CDR1 SGHNT and CDR2 YYREEE (reference sequence). CDR3 sequence (DNA): TGTGCCAGCAGCTTGGTGGGACTAGCCGGCGAGCAGTACTTC. Translating gives CASSLVGLAGEQYF.

This rearrangement joins TRBV28 to TRBJ2-7, with 9 bases matching TRBD2. The length of the CDR3 is 14 residues. The ends lost 8 bases at V and 0 bases at J; junction bases unmatched: 5. The V gene's germline CDR1 is MDHEN and CDR2 SYDVKM. The CDR3 spells CASQVTSGSYEQYF. CDR3 sequence (DNA): TGTGCCAGCCAGGTGACTAGCGGCTCCTACGAGCAGTACTTC.

This clone has a single count. The rearrangement uses TRBV18 and TRBJ2-1; 9 bases are a match to TRBD2. In germline, CDR1 is KGHSH, CDR2 LQKENI. The CDR3 covers 13 residues. Unmatched junction bases numbered 7, after V lost 6 bases and J lost 10 bases. The CDR3 DNA sequence: TGTGCCAGCTCTTGGGGACTAGCAAGGGAGCAGTTCTTC. Protein sequence: CASSWGLAREQFF.

This clone was observed a single time. The germline gene is not matched at one end of the junction; a read error may be the cause. The chain uses TRBV7-9 and TRBJ2-7; 9 bases line up with TRBD2. Germline assignment: CDR1 SEHNR and CDR2 FQNEAQ (reference sequence). The CDR3 sequence is 16 residues long. The CDR3: CSSSPPGAGGTYEQYF. In nucleotides, the CDR3 is TGTTCCAGCAGCCCCCCGGGCGCGGGAGGGACCTACGAGCAGTACTTC.

This clone was observed a few times. DNA for the CDR3: TGCGCCAGCAGCTTCGAGGGACAGGGCCGTGGCTACACCTTC. It specifies CASSFEGQGRGYTF. This chain links TRBV5-1 with TRBJ1-2; 9 bases are shared with TRBD1. With V trimmed by 2 bases and J by 7 bases, 6 bases remained unmatched. The CDR3 runs to 14 residues. Germline V gives CDR1 SGHRS, CDR2 YFSETQ.

This sequence joins TRBV10-1 and TRBJ1-3, with 9 positions matching TRBD1. V lost 7 bases, J lost 2 bases, and 21 bases stayed unmatched. CDR1 is WNHNN, CDR2 SYGVQD, per germline (reference sequence). The CDR3 runs 20 residues. This chain's CDR3 is CASIESSPGQGTGAGNTIYF. The CDR3 coding sequence is TGCGCCAGCATCGAAAGTTCACCGGGACAGGGCACGGGTGCTGGAAACACCATATATTTT.

The chain links TRBV28 to TRBJ1-4, with D perhaps matching TRBD1 (5 bases). V was cut by 1 base and J by 8 bases, with 17 bases left in between. This CDR3 has 16 residues. The V gene's germline CDR1 is MDHEN and CDR2 SYDVKM. CDR3 bases: TGTGCCAGCAGTTTATTAATTCGCCAGGGCGCCGAAAAACTGTTTTTT. It is translated as CASSLLIRQGAEKLFF.

The rearrangement links TRBV5-1 to TRBJ2-5; 7 positions match TRBD1. Germline V lookup: CDR1 SGHRS, CDR2 YFSETQ. This CDR3 region has 14 residues. Trimming at V came to 6 bases and at J to 0 bases, leaving 5 bases not matched to a gene. DNA for the CDR3: TGCGCCAGCACCTCGGGACAGTACCAAGAGACCCAGTACTTC. Its protein is CASTSGQYQETQYF.

The chain joins TRBV19 to TRBJ2-1, with D unclear. The ends were cut back, 1 base at V and 6 bases at J, with 13 bases in the middle. This CDR3 is built from 15 residues. Germline V gives CDR1 LNHDA, CDR2 SQIVND (reference sequence). The CDR3 nucleotides read TGTGCCAGTAGTATAGCTAGTCTTTTCGGCAATGAGCAGTTCTTC. Translating gives CASSIASLFGNEQFF.

Regarding this clone: One end of the junction is discordant with germline, which a read error may explain. This sequence joins TRBV20-1 and TRBJ2-1, with 7 bases fitting TRBD1. The CDR3 sequence is 11 residues long. Germline loops: CDR1 DFQATT, CDR2 SNEGSKA (reference sequence). The CDR3 here is CRAKGGTEQFF. The CDR3 DNA is TGCAGGGCTAAAGGGGGCACTGAGCAGTTCTTC.

The chain employs TRBV30 and TRBJ2-7; no firm D call. With 1 base removed from V and 5 bases from J, the gap between germline ends came to 9 bases. The V gene's germline CDR1 is GTSNPN and CDR2 SVGIG (reference sequence). The CDR3 is 12 amino acids. The CDR3 protein is CAWSGSGHEQYF. The CDR3 coding sequence is TGTGCCTGGAGTGGGAGTGGCCACGAGCAGTACTTC. The whole variable domain, filled in from reference TRBV30 and TRBJ2-7, reads SQTIHQWPATLVQPVGSPLSLECTVEGTSNPNLYWYRQAAGRGLQLLFYSVGIGQISSEVPQNLSASRPQDRQFILSSKKLLLSDSGFYLCAWSGSGHEQYFGPGTRLTVT.

About this clone: Other DNA sequences from this sample encode an identical CDR3 as well. V is TRBV25-1 and J is TRBJ1-6; D might be TRBD1 (6 bases). Trimming pared 7 bases from V and 2 bases from J, leaving 18 bases between. CDR3 length: 17 residues. Germline CDR1 and CDR2: MGHDK and SYGVNS. This CDR3 reads CASTAWNRAPYNSPLHF. DNA of the CDR3: TGTGCCAGCACCGCGTGGAACAGGGCCCCCTATAATTCACCCCTCCACTTT. The full variable domain, with the rest looked up from reference TRBV25-1 and TRBJ1-6, is EADIYQTPRYLVIGTGKKITLECSQTMGHDKMYWYQQDPGMELHLIHYSYGVNSTEKGDLSSESTVSRIRTEHFPLTLESARPSHTSQYLCASTAWNRAPYNSPLHFGNGTRLTVT.

This sequence joins TRBV7-3 and TRBJ2-3, with D possibly TRBD2 on 5 matching bases. Trimming cost V 3 bases and J 5 bases, with 15 bases left between them. This CDR3 spans 15 amino acids. Germline V gene data show CDR1 as SGHTA and CDR2 as FQGTGA. As DNA, the CDR3 is TGTGCCAGCAGCTTCCTCCCTGGCGGGCGAGATACGCAGTATTTT. Translated: CASSFLPGGRDTQYF. Variable domain in full (rest from reference TRBV7-3 and TRBJ2-3): GAGVSQTPSNKVTEKGKYVELRCDPISGHTALYWYRQSLGQGPEFLIYFQGTGAADDSGLPNDRFFAVRPEGSVSTLKIQRTERGDSAVYLCASSFLPGGRDTQYFGPGTRLTVL.

The J gene is TRBJ2-5, the V gene TRBV5-1; D gene unclear. The CDR3 is 11 residues long. Germline values: CDR1 SGHRS, CDR2 YFSETQ. V was cut by 2 bases and J by 4 bases, with 3 bases left in between. The DNA for the CDR3 is TGCGCCAGCAGCTTCGGAGAGACCCAGTACTTC. Translated, it gives CASSFGETQYF.

V usage is TRBV6-1 and J usage is TRBJ2-2, with TRBD1 matching 7 bases. Germline loops: CDR1 MNHNS, CDR2 SASEGT. V was pared by 0 bases and J by 4 bases, with 5 bases of the junction left unmatched. CDR3 size: 16 residues. CDR3 amino acids: CASSEAAGGATGELFF. DNA of the CDR3: TGTGCCAGCAGTGAAGCTGCAGGGGGTGCCACCGGGGAGCTGTTTTTT.

A single count supports this clone. The chain employs TRBV6-1 and TRBJ2-5, with 9 bases matching TRBD2. The J call may not be correct, given that the DNA end is closer to TRBJ2-7. This CDR3 is built from 15 residues. The germline CDR1 and CDR2 sequences are MNHNS and SASEGT. The CDR3 coding sequence is TGTGCCAGCAGGCTAGCGGGGATGGACCTCTACGAGCAGTACTTC. Translation gives CASRLAGMDLYEQYF.

The chain employs TRBV6-6 and TRBJ2-1, with D possibly TRBD2 on 6 matching bases. Germline-derived CDR1 and CDR2 are MNHNY and SVGAGI (reference sequence). V was shortened by 2 bases and J by 7 bases, with 15 bases between the two germline ends. This CDR3 has 15 amino acids. CDR3 region: CASSYGWQGGNEQFF. The CDR3 DNA is TGTGCCAGCAGTTACGGATGGCAGGGAGGAAATGAGCAGTTCTTC.

The V gene is TRBV7-8, the J gene TRBJ1-1, with 8 bases aligning to TRBD1. Germline V gives CDR1 SGHVS, CDR2 FQNEAQ. The length of the CDR3 is 16 residues. V shed 2 bases, J shed 2 bases, and the junction held 7 bases outside the gene matches. The CDR3 nucleotides read TGTGCCAGCAGCTTACAACACAGGGGGGTAAACACTGAAGCTTTCTTT. Translated: CASSLQHRGVNTEAFF. Based on the CDR3 plus reference TRBV7-8 and TRBJ1-1, the full variable domain is GAGVSQSPRYKVAKRGQDVALRCDPISGHVSLFWYQQALGQGPEFLTYFQNEAQLDKSGLPSDRFFAERPEGSVSTLKIQRTQQEDSAVYLCASSLQHRGVNTEAFFGQGTRLTVV.